This T cell receptor (beta chain) was obtained from a study of CD8+ T cells in alopecia areata (dated by TCRdb to 2016 to 2019). With regard to the full study: Treated patients were enrolled in an open-label pilot trial of oral tofacitinib, 5 to 10 mg twice daily, for moderate-to-severe alopecia areata. Tofacitinib was administered for 6 to 18 months, and 6 months of follow-up off drug were then conducted to assess delayed response and recurrence. The SALT score, which quantifies the percentage of affected scalp surface area, was used to measure disease severity in treated patients. The study used high-throughput TCRbeta sequencing to examine T cell clonal expansion in alopecia areata, in both the C3H/HeJ mouse model and human patients. Human TCRbeta sequencing covered scalp tissue and sorted CD4+ and CD8+ peripheral blood T cells from patchy and totalis/universalis alopecia areata patients and healthy controls. Tofacitinib-treated patients had biopsies at baseline and at 4 and 24 weeks of treatment, with a later scalp biopsy in several patients. Scalp clonality was compared among normal scalp (n=4), patchy alopecia areata scalp (n=8), and alopecia totalis/universalis scalp (n=8). RNA came from the PAXgene miRNA kit for fixed scalp, the miRNeasy kit for PBMCs, and the RNeasy kit for mouse skin. Amplification of TCRbeta CDR3 regions was done by immunoSEQ multiplex PCR using 35 Vbeta forward primers and 13 Jbeta reverse primers.

The intended sense of this specimen's time point label: roughly 24 weeks on oral tofacitinib. The sample's treatment or condition, from its label and the paper: oral pan-JAK inhibitor, 5-10 mg twice daily. Lesional scalp punch biopsies and peripheral blood were obtained from alopecia areata patients. PBMCs were separated by density centrifugation and stained for CD3, CD4 and CD8, after which CD4+ and CD8+ T cells were sorted on a FACSAria. Overall study results and their limits: Scalp TCR repertoire analysis is complicated because resident alphabeta T cells in normal human skin are also sequenced, whereas mouse skin is dominated by gammadelta T cells. Shared TCR sequences between patients were less evident than in mice, which may be partly attributable to HLA diversity in the patient population. Because the treated cohort was small and included a single nonresponder, larger studies are needed to assess links between baseline CD8+ expansion and response. During tofacitinib treatment, many expanded lesional clones stuck around in both scalp and blood, and this persistence may partly explain why relapse happens after treatment is stopped. Compared with normal scalp, lesional scalp had higher clonality and more expanded CD8+ clones, particularly in alopecia totalis/universalis, a pattern that suggests antigenic drive. Tofacitinib significantly lowered scalp clonality and the number of expanded CD8+ clones among the top 100 scalp clones.

Libraries came from the immunoSEQ multiplex PCR assay. RNA was extracted from all samples and reverse transcribed into cDNA, which served as template for TCR sequencing. First-strand cDNA was synthesized using SuperScript III with a 2:1 mix of oligo-dT and random hexamers. A synthetic immune receptor repertoire was used to measure amplification bias, and any remaining bias was corrected computationally. In the original analysis: Raw reads were preprocessed for error removal, and CDR3 was defined according to IMGT conventions as running from the conserved cysteine to phenylalanine. To get clonality, Shannon entropy was normalized by log2 of the number of productive unique TCRs and the result was subtracted from 1. Scalp TCRbeta sequences were cross-referenced with sorted blood CD4 and CD8 repertoires so that the CD4 or CD8 identity of scalp clones could be inferred. The table was pulled from immuneACCESS by TCRdb, which kept in-frame rearrangements only. Such tables lose some clones; where checked, under half of the loss comes from unresolved V genes, and the rest has no known cause. The DNA was the basis for D and trimming; V, J and clone size are from that table. For this sample there are 110,000 or so clones; around 54% appear just once. Of the sample, about 3.4% falls within the top ten clones.

As regards this clone: Its antigen remains unidentified. Per-nucleotide qualities are absent, and no much larger clonotype sits a single base away.

The cysteine opens and the phenylalanine closes a CDR3 of 15 amino acids. The read is trimmed to its CDR3 DNA, 45 bases read in frame from base 1. Trimming accounts for 6 bases at V and 2 bases at J, while the number of junction bases matched to no gene is 9. CDR1 and CDR2, per the germline V gene, are MDHEN and SYDVKM. The clonotype was recovered from a human donor with alopecia areata. The chain joins TRBV28 to TRBJ1-2; 7 middle bases align to TRBD1. The material was CD4+ T cells sorted from blood, obtained at week 24, from a patient treated with tofacitinib. In nucleotide form, the sequence is TGTGCCAGCAGAATAGGAACGGGACAGAACTATGGCTACACCTTC. This encodes CASRIGTGQNYGYTF.